This TCR beta chain was sequenced during a study of blood T cell repertoires in COVID-19. The table lists this clone with a count of one. Authors' analysis steps: From reference gene primer amplification, estimates of nucleated cell counts were derived. Clones were read by immunoSEQ multiplex PCR, and TCRdb kept only the in-frame ones, dropping some. The DNA was the basis for D and trimming; V, J and clone size are from that table. This table has some 350,000 clones, around 87% appearing once. CDR3 length equals 15 residues. Trimming shortened V by 6 bases and J by 5 bases, and 19 bases separated the two germline ends. Germline V gene data show CDR1 as WSHSY and CDR2 as SAAADI.

The rearrangement links TRBV10-2 to TRBJ1-1; tentative D call: TRBD1 (6 bases). The receptor was derived from a human donor in a cohort sampled during active COVID-19. The sample was peripheral blood. CDR3: CASRPPGGGWTEAFF. The CDR3 region has the DNA TGCGCCAGCAGGCCTCCGGGGGGCGGGTGGACTGAAGCTTTCTTT.